These 11 T cell receptor beta chains were sequenced from one sample in a study of CD8 T cells in ankylosing spondylitis. Using its own MiXCR run on the 5' RACE reads, TCRdb lists one record per CDR3 protein. Among more than 250,000 distinct CDR3 sequences, 9.5% to 13% were seen once, and the ten largest hold around 10%. The sequencing input was blood, either unsorted or a sorted T cell fraction (not recorded which). Every receptor here comes from a female donor with ankylosing spondylitis or in good health (not recorded which).

This clonotype was observed at least ten times. The V gene is TRBV20-1, the J gene TRBJ1-5; the D gene is possibly TRBD1 (5 bases). This CDR3 is built from 14 residues. CDR1 DFQATT and CDR2 SNEGSKA come from the germline V gene (reference sequence). The ends were cut back, 2 bases at V and 6 bases at J, with 14 bases in the middle. DNA for the CDR3: TGCAGTGCTAGATGGGGGGTGGGAGGTCAGCCCCAGCATTTT. It encodes CSARWGVGGQPQHF.

Ten or more counts support this clonotype. This chain connects TRBV12-3 or TRBV12-4 to TRBJ2-7; D is unresolved. The CDR3 covers 14 residues. V dropped 6 bases and J dropped 0 bases, with 12 bases sitting between them. CDR3: CASRSSLRSYEQYF. CDR3 DNA sequence: TGTGCCAGCAGGTCGAGCCTACGCTCCTACGAGCAGTACTTC.

This clonotype was seen a few times. The CDR3 spells CASSRREAGNTGELFF. CDR3 in DNA: TGTGCCAGCAGCCGACGAGAGGCGGGAAATACCGGGGAGCTGTTTTTT. V and J are TRBV7-2 and TRBJ2-2, with a weak D call TRBD2 (6 bases). V dropped 5 bases and J dropped 5 bases, with 18 bases sitting between them. This CDR3 contains 16 residues. CDR1 is SGHTA, CDR2 FQGNSA, per germline.

This clonotype has ten or more counts. The rearrangement joins TRBV29-1 to TRBJ2-7, with D possibly being TRBD1 (6 bases). The CDR3 spans 12 residues. Germline V gene data show CDR1 as SQVTM and CDR2 as ANQGSEA. Trimming took 7 bases from V and 2 from J, leaving 12 bases between them. The CDR3 sequence: CSAKQGTYEQYF. DNA for the CDR3: TGCAGCGCTAAACAGGGAACCTACGAGCAGTACTTC.

In its sample, this clonotype was seen many times. The rearrangement links TRBV5-5 to TRBJ2-4, with D uncertain. V lost 0 bases and J 4 bases, leaving 14 bases between the germline ends. Germline CDR1 is SGHKS and CDR2 is YYEKEE (reference sequence). The CDR3 is made up of 16 amino acids. The CDR3 nucleotides read TGTGCCAGCAGCTTGGAGGCCCCCTGGGGTAAAAACATTCAGTACTTC. Translating it yields CASSLEAPWGKNIQYF.

The V gene is TRBV7-3, the J gene TRBJ1-1; 8 nucleotides match TRBD1. With V trimmed by 6 bases and J by 2 bases, 2 bases remained unmatched. The CDR3 is 13 residues long. Germline values: CDR1 SGHTA, CDR2 FQGTGA. The CDR3 nucleotides read TGTGCCAGCAGTCAGGGGGCAAACACTGAAGCTTTCTTT. Encoded protein: CASSQGANTEAFF.

This clonotype was counted only a few times. This chain uses TRBV5-1 with TRBJ2-1, with D possibly TRBD2 on 5 matching bases. Germline assignment: CDR1 SGHRS and CDR2 YFSETQ. The V gene lost 2 bases and the J gene lost 9 bases, with 21 bases spanning the gap. The CDR3 has 16 amino acids. CDR3 in DNA: TGCGCCAGCAGCTTTCGGATAGAGGGTAGCAAGGGTGAGCAGTTCTTC. This gives the protein CASSFRIEGSKGEQFF.

This clonotype was detected only a few times. The chain uses TRBV2 and TRBJ2-1, with D perhaps matching TRBD2 (6 bases). CDR3 size: 14 residues. V was pared by 1 base and J by 2 bases, with 6 bases between. Germline V lookup: CDR1 SNHLY, CDR2 FYNNEI. The CDR3 sequence: CASSEGGAYNEQFF. In DNA form, the CDR3 reads TGTGCCAGCAGTGAAGGGGGGGCCTACAATGAGCAGTTCTTC.

There are many counts of this clonotype. The chain carries TRBV7-2 and TRBJ1-5, with unresolved D. Per germline, CDR1 SGHTA and CDR2 FQGNSA. This CDR3 contains 12 residues. Trimming shortened V by 1 base and J by 7 bases, and 5 bases separated the two germline ends. The CDR3 DNA reads as TGTGCCAGCAGCTTAGATCTGCAGCCCCAGCATTTT. Translation gives CASSLDLQPQHF. Combining the CDR3 with reference TRBV7-2 and TRBJ1-5 gives the whole variable domain GAGVSQSPSNKVTEKGKDVELRCDPISGHTALYWYRQSLGQGLEFLIYFQGNSAPDKSGLPSDRFSAERTGGSVSTLTIQRTQQEDSAVYLCASSLDLQPQHFGDGTRLSIL.

This clonotype was found many times. The gene calls are TRBV20-1 and TRBJ2-1, with D hard to call. Trimming left V 2 bases short and J 0 bases short, with 11 bases between. The CDR3 has 15 residues. Per germline, CDR1 DFQATT and CDR2 SNEGSKA (reference sequence). The CDR3 DNA sequence: TGCAGTGCTAGAAGTGGCGGAGTCTCCTACAATGAGCAGTTCTTC. It translates to CSARSGGVSYNEQFF.

This clonotype was counted only a few times. The chain is built from TRBV5-1 and TRBJ2-7, with 7 bases aligning to TRBD1. The CDR3 consists of 15 residues. Unmatched junction bases numbered 8, after V lost 3 bases and J lost 2 bases. The germline V gene encodes CDR1 SGHRS and CDR2 YFSETQ. The CDR3 DNA reads TGCGCCAGCAGCTCCCGACAGGGTGTACCCTACGAGCAGTACTTC. This translates into CASSSRQGVPYEQYF.